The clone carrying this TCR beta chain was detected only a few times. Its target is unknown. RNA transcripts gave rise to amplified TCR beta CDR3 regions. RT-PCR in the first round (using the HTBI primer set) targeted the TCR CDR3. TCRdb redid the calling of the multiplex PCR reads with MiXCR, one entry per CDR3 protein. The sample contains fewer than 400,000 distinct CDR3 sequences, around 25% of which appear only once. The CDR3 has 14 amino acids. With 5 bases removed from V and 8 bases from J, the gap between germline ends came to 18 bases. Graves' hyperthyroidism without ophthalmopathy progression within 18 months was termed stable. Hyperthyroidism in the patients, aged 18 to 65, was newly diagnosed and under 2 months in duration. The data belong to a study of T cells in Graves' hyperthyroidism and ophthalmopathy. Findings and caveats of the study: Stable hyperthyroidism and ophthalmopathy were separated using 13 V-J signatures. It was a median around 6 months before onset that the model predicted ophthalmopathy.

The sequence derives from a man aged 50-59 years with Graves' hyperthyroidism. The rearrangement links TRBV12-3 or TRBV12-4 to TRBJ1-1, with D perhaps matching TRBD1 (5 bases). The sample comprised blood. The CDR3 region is CASSPLGTGGEAFF. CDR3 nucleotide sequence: TGTGCCAGCAGTCCTTTGGGGACGGGAGGGGAAGCTTTCTTT.